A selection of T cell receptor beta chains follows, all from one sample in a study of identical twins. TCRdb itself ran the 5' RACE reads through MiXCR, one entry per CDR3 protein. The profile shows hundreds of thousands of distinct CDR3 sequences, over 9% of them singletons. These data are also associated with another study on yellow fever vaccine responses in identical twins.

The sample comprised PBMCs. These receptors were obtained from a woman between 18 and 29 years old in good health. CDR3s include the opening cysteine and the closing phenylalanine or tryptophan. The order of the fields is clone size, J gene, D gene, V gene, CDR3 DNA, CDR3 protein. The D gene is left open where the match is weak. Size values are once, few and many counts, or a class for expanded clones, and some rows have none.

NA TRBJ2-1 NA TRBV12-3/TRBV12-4 TGTGCCAGCAGCCAACAGGTGAACAATGAGCAGTTCTTC CASSQQVNNEQFF
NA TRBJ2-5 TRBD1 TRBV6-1 TGTGCCAGCAGACGCCTTGACAGGGTCCAAGAGACCCAGTACTTC CASRRLDRVQETQYF
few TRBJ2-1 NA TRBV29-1 TGCAGCGTCGAGAGTAGCGGCAGAAGCTCCTACAATGAGCAGTTCTTC CSVESSGRSSYNEQFF
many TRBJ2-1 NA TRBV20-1 TGCAGTGCCCGACGACTGGGCGGCAGCTCCTACAATGAGCAGTTCTTC CSARRLGGSSYNEQFF
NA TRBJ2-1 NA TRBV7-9 TGTGCCAGCAGCTTATCTAACCGCGGGACGTCCTACAATGAGCAGTTCTTC CASSLSNRGTSYNEQFF
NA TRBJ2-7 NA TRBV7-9 TGTGCCAGCAGCCCGAGGGGGGCACAAGTCTACGAGCAGTACTTC CASSPRGAQVYEQYF
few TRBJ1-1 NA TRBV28 TGTGCCAGCAGTCGAGGAGCGCCAGCGATCTTT CASSRGAPAIF
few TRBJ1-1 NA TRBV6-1 TGTGCCAGCAGTGCTGTTGGGTATTCGAACACTGAAGCTTTCTTT CASSAVGYSNTEAFF
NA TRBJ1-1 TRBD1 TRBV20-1 TGCAGTGGGGACAGCAACACTGAAGCTTTCTTT CSGDSNTEAFF
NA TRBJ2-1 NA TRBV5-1 TGCGCCAGCAGCCCCGGGGTACCCAATGAGCAGTTCTTC CASSPGVPNEQFF
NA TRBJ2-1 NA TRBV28 TGTGCCAGCTTGAGTTCTCTTGTCCCCAATGAGCAGTTCTTC CASLSSLVPNEQFF
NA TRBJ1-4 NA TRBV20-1 TGCAGTGCTAAACAGGGAATAACTAATGAAAAACTGTTTTTT CSAKQGITNEKLFF
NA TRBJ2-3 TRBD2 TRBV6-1 TGTGCCAGCAGTCGAAAGCGGGAGGGGTTGACAGATACGCAGTATTTT CASSRKREGLTDTQYF
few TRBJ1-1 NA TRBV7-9 TGTGCCAGCAGCTTACTGGGGGGTAACGCTGAAGCTTTCTTT CASSLLGGNAEAFF
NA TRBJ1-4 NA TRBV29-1 TGCAGCGTTTGGGTCTCCGCAACTAATGAAAAACTGTTTTTT CSVWVSATNEKLFF
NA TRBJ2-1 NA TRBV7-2 TGTGCCAGCAGCTTAGGATTTGGTCTAGAGGTCGATGAGCAGTTCTTC CASSLGFGLEVDEQFF
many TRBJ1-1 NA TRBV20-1 TGCAGTGCTAGAGAGTTAGGGACTACAAACACTGAAGCTTTCTTT CSARELGTTNTEAFF
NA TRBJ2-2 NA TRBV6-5 TGTGCCAGCAGACTCGACTACATGAACACCGGGGAGCTGTTTTTT CASRLDYMNTGELFF
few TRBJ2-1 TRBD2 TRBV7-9 TGTGCCAGCAGCGCTATAGCGGGAGGGCCGGGTGAGCAGTTCTTC CASSAIAGGPGEQFF
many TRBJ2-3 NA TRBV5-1 TGCGCCAGCAGCTTTGAGGGCTCATATAAGTATTTT CASSFEGSYKYF
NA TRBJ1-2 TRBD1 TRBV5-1 TGCGCCAGCAGCCCGGAGACAGGGGGTAACTATGGCTACACCTTC CASSPETGGNYGYTF
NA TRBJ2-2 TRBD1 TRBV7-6 TGTGCCAGCAGCTTAAGGGACAGAGACACCGGGGAGCTGTTTTTT CASSLRDRDTGELFF
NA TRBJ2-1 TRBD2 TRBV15 TGTGCCACCAGCAGACTGAGGGGACTAGCGGGAGCGAATGAGCAGTTCTTC CATSRLRGLAGANEQFF
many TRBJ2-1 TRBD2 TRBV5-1 TGTGCCAGCAGCCTAGCGGGGGACTCCTACAATGAGCAGTTCTTC CASSLAGDSYNEQFF
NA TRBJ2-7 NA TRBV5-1 TGCGCCAGCAGCTCGTGGCCGGTTCGGAGCTCCGAGCAGTACTTC CASSSWPVRSSEQYF
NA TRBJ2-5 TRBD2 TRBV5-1 TGCGCCAGCACCCCCGGGGGGGGTCAAGAGACCCAGTACTTC CASTPGGGQETQYF
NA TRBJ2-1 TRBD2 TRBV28 TGTGCCAGCAGTGGACTAGCGGGAGGCAAGAGCTCCTACAATGAGCAGTTCTTC CASSGLAGGKSSYNEQFF
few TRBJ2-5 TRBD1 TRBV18 TGTGCCAGCTCACAAACGGGACAGGGCCTCGAGACCCAGTACTTC CASSQTGQGLETQYF
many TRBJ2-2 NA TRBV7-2 TGTGCCAGCAGCTTAGCGGGGTCGAGCACCGGGGAGCTGTTTTTT CASSLAGSSTGELFF
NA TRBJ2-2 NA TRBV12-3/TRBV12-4 TGTGCCAGCGTGATCGGGCCCCCCAGCGGGGAGCTGTTTTTT CASVIGPPSGELFF
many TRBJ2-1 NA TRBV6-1 TGTGCCAGCAGGATGCGCCAGGGTTCCTACAATGAGCAGTTCTTC CASRMRQGSYNEQFF
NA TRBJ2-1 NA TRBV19 TGTGCCAGTAGGAGACAGGTCGGGGGCAATGAGCAGTTCTTC CASRRQVGGNEQFF
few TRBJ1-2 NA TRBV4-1 TGCGCCAGCAGCCCCACATACCCAGTGGGGCCTAGGAGCTATGGCTACACCTTC CASSPTYPVGPRSYGYTF
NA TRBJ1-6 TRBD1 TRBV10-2 TGCGCCAGCAGCACCACAGGGGATTCACCCCTCCACTTT CASSTTGDSPLHF
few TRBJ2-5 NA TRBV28 TGTGCCAGCAGTGCCACCCTCAGTGGAGAGACCCAGTACTTC CASSATLSGETQYF
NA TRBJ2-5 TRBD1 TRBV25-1 TGTGCCAGCAGCAGTGACCTCGGGACAGCCCAACAAGAGACCCAGTACTTC CASSSDLGTAQQETQYF
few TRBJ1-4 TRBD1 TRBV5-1 TGCGCCAGCAGCTTGGCGGGACAGCCAAATGAAAAACTGTTTTTT CASSLAGQPNEKLFF
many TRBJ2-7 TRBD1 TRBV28 TGTGCCACCCTGACAGGGAGCTCCTACGAGCAGTACTTC CATLTGSSYEQYF
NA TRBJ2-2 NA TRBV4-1 TGCGCCAGCAGCCAAGGGTTTGAGACCACCGGGGAGCTGTTTTTT CASSQGFETTGELFF
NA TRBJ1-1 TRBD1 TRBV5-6 TGTGCCAGCAGCTGGGGACAGGGGCGGGGGAACACTGAAGCTTTCTTT CASSWGQGRGNTEAFF
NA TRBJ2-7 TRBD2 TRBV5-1 TGCGCCAGCAGCCATCCGGGACTAGCGGGAGTCGGCTACGAGCAGTACTTC CASSHPGLAGVGYEQYF
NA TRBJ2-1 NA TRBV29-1 TGCAGCGTTGTAGGGCGGGCGACAGCAAGGGAGCAGTTCTTC CSVVGRATAREQFF
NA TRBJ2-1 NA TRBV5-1 TGCGCCAGCAGCTTGGCGGCTAGATTCGACAATGAGCAGTTCTTC CASSLAARFDNEQFF
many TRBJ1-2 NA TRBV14 TGTGCCAGCAGCCCTCCTGGGAAGGGGACTTTCTATGGCTACACCTTC CASSPPGKGTFYGYTF